This section outlines one T cell receptor beta chain sequence together with its context. Ten or more counts support this clonotype. Its antigen has not been determined. Base qualities are not provided; no much larger clone lies one nucleotide away. This sample is part of a study of T-cell reconstitution after alpha-beta-depleted transplantation in children (dated by TCRdb to about 2016). Background for the entire study: T-cell immune reconstitution after TCRalphabeta/CD19-depleted allogeneic hematopoietic cell transplantation in children was quantitatively tracked in the study by means of TCR repertoire profiling.

Libraries were made using PCR. Sequencing instrument: Illumina HiSeq 2500. TCR libraries were prepared with molecular barcoding, using unique molecular identifiers to normalize TCRbeta repertoire quantification. The raw public reads went through TCRdb reprocessing: fastp at Q25, MiXCR clone calling, in-frame beta chains kept. When rows share a CDR3 protein, they turn into one entry using the most common DNA and genes. This sample holds about 360,000 distinct CDR3 sequences; 10% to 15% were observed only once. 4% to 5.5% of the sample goes to the ten largest clones. Deletion took 5 bases off V and 2 bases off J, with a span of 10 bases between the germline ends. The CDR3 spans 13 residues, from the cysteine through the phenylalanine. Only the CDR3 DNA stays, 39 bases, in frame from base 1.

The sequence is built from TRBV12-3 or TRBV12-4 and TRBJ2-7; the D segment cannot be called with confidence. The clonotype comes from a human donor who donated a stem cell graft to a child with Fanconi anemia. This material consisted of PBMCs, taken from the stem cell graft. CDR3 region: CASSIGIPYEQYF. At the DNA level, the sequence is TGTGCCAGCAGTATAGGGATTCCCTACGAGCAGTACTTC.